This T cell receptor beta chain was profiled in a study of blood T cell repertoires in COVID-19. Study as a whole: COVID-19 samples from acute and convalescent phases originated in the United States, Italy and Spain. T cells, B-cell-depleted T cells, or PBMCs supplied cDNA or gDNA.

Trimming stripped 2 bases from V and 3 bases from J, with 11 bases between. The CDR3 is made up of 15 amino acids. Germline lookup yields CDR1 SGHTA and CDR2 FQGNSA. In the source study's methods: By means of reference gene primer amplification, nucleated cell counts were estimated. This table comes from immunoSEQ multiplex PCR, and its TCRdb copy is limited to in-frame clones, with some not included. V and J calls plus clone size are reproduced from that table; the DNA served to infer D and trimming. Altogether 100,000 to 120,000 clones are present, more than 80% being singletons, with the ten largest covering over 9%.

This clonotype was obtained from a woman in her seventies with acute or convalescent COVID-19. The rearrangement links TRBV7-2 to TRBJ2-1; D possibly corresponds to TRBD2 (7 bases). Input material: peripheral blood. CDR3 residues: CASSLIGGDYNEQFF. CDR3 DNA: TGTGCCAGCAGCTTAATAGGGGGGGACTACAATGAGCAGTTCTTC.